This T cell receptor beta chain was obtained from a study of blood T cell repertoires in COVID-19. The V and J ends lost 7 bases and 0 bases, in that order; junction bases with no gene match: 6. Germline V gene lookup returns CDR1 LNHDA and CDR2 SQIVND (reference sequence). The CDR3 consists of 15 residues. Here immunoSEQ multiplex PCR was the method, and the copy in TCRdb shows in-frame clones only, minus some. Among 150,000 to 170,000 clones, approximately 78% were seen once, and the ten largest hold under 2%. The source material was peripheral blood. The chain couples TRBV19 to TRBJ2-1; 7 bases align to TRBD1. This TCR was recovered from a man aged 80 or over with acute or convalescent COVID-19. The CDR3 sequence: CASNYRGPSYNEQFF. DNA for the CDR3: TGTGCCAGTAACTACAGGGGACCCTCCTACAATGAGCAGTTCTTC. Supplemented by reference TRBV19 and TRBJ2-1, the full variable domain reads DGGITQSPKYLFRKEGQNVTLSCEQNLNHDAMYWYRQDPGQGLRLIYYSQIVNDFQKGDIAEGYSVSREKKESFPLTVTSAQKNPTAFYLCASNYRGPSYNEQFFGPGTRLTVL.